This entry lists 7 T cell receptor beta chains sequenced from one sample in a study of blood T cell repertoires in COVID-19 (dated by TCRdb to 2018 to 2020). Receptors were amplified or captured by the immunoSEQ multiplex PCR assay. This immuneACCESS table, as held by TCRdb, lists in-frame sequences with V and J called but not all clones. Of the missing ones, under half trace to an unresolved V gene in checked studies; the others have no known cause. Within this sample are 180,000 or so clones, with about 80% of them counted one time only. The ten biggest clones cover 13% to 15% of the sample. Sequencing input: PBMCs or T cells enriched from blood (not recorded which). All receptors derive from a man aged 55 to 70 who had been exposed to COVID-19.

The rearrangement uses TRBV7-8 and TRBJ2-7, with D perhaps matching TRBD2 (5 bases). Germline CDR1 is SGHVS and CDR2 is FQNEAQ. Trimming took off 2 bases at V and 6 bases at J, with 14 bases between the two ends. The CDR3 has 14 residues. In DNA form, the CDR3 reads TGTGCCAGCAGCTTAACGAAAGCGGTTGCCGAGCAGTACTTC. Translation: CASSLTKAVAEQYF.

CDR3 loop: CASSLGLGRDNEAFF. The CDR3 DNA reads as TGTGCCAGCAGCTTAGGGCTCGGCAGGGACAATGAAGCTTTCTTT. The chain carries TRBV11-3 and TRBJ1-1, with D possibly TRBD1 on 6 matching bases. Germline CDR1 SGHNT, CDR2 YENEEA. V shed 1 base and J shed 7 bases, with 16 bases lying between them. The CDR3 is 15 amino acids. The full variable domain, completed using reference TRBV11-3 and TRBJ1-1, is EAGVVQSPRYKIIEKKQPVAFWCNPISGHNTLYWYLQNLGQGPELLIRYENEEAVDDSQLPKDRFSAERLKGVDSTLKIQPAELGDSAVYLCASSLGLGRDNEAFFGQGTRLTVV.

Written as DNA, the CDR3 is TGTGCCAGCAGCGCGCAGGGGGGCCTGGTAGGGGAAAACATTCAGTACTTC. Translation: CASSAQGGLVGENIQYF. The chain carries TRBV7-9 and TRBJ2-4, with D maybe TRBD1 (7 bases). Germline lookup yields CDR1 SEHNR and CDR2 FQNEAQ (reference sequence). The CDR3 length is 17 residues. The ends were cut back, 5 bases at V and 5 bases at J, with 22 bases in the middle.

CDR3 residues: CASSNRGAGYTF. The CDR3 DNA is TGTGCCAGTAGTAACAGGGGAGCTGGCTACACCTTC. This chain connects TRBV19 to TRBJ1-2; 7 nucleotides match TRBD1. Germline V gene lookup returns CDR1 LNHDA and CDR2 SQIVND (reference sequence). This CDR3 contains 12 residues. The V segment lost 4 bases and the J segment 7 bases; nucleotides outside the gene matches: 3.

This chain joins TRBV11-2 and TRBJ1-4; D may be TRBD1 (5 bases). Trimming cost V 2 bases and J 8 bases, with 15 bases left between them. This CDR3 region has 15 residues. From germline, CDR1 is SGHAT and CDR2 FQNNGV. CDR3 amino acids: CASSLYGTLGEKLFF. CDR3 nucleotide sequence: TGTGCCAGCAGCTTATATGGGACTTTGGGGGAAAAACTGTTTTTT.

This chain links TRBV7-3 with TRBJ2-1; the match to TRBD1 covers 7 bases. V lost 8 bases to trimming and J lost 5 bases; unmatched junction nucleotides: 6. Per the germline V gene, CDR1 is SGHTA and CDR2 is FQGTGA. CDR3 length equals 13 residues. The chain's CDR3 is CASSQGRHNEQFF. The DNA for the CDR3 is TGTGCCAGCTCACAGGGGCGACACAATGAGCAGTTCTTC.

A few counts support this clone. The rearrangement joins TRBV7-9 to TRBJ1-5; D ambiguous. The germline gives CDR1 SEHNR, CDR2 FQNEAQ (reference sequence). Trimming took 4 bases from V and 4 from J, leaving 14 bases between them. The CDR3 runs to 15 residues. Here the CDR3 DNA reads TGTGCCAGCAGCTCCCGGGGTGGGGATAATCAGCCCCAGCATTTT. It codes for CASSSRGGDNQPQHF.